This T cell receptor (beta chain) was sequenced in a study of T-cell reconstitution after alpha-beta-depleted transplantation in children. Study-wide results and caveats: Reportedly, only several hundred clones from non-depleted graft cells drove alpha-beta T-cell counts at about two months.

This clonotype was seen repeatedly, ten times or more. Its antigen is unknown. Trimming left V 4 bases short and J 5 bases short, with 15 bases between. This CDR3 comprises 14 residues. Per the germline V gene, CDR1 is SGHRS and CDR2 is YFSETQ. TCRbeta library construction was performed incorporating unique molecular identifiers. TCRdb independently ran MiXCR on the PCR reads; one entry per CDR3 protein. Of 60,000 to 70,000 distinct CDR3 sequences in the sample, approximately 4.4% are singletons; the top ten hold approximately 17%. The source is a boy younger than two who had a stem cell transplant for acute myeloid leukemia, so the T cells may come from the graft donor. This chain connects TRBV5-1 to TRBJ1-2; possible D gene TRBD1, 5 bases. The input for sequencing was PBMCs, mostly from graft donor cells, taken 180 days after TCRalphabeta/CD19-depleted stem cell transplant. Here the CDR3 reads CASSPAGPPYGYTF. CDR3 nucleotides: TGCGCCAGCAGCCCGGCAGGGCCCCCTTATGGCTACACCTTC.